This T cell receptor beta chain was recorded in a study of a mutant IDH1 vaccine in newly diagnosed glioma. This clone was counted between two and nine times. Its antigen remains unknown. TCRdb's table, derived via immunoSEQ multiplex PCR, lists solely in-frame clones and lacks some. The sample comprises about 83,000 clones, 90% to 95% of which are singletons, and 0.56% rests with the top ten. Stated time point: week 5, during vaccination. In every dose of vaccine, 300 ug of mutant IDH1 20-mer peptide was given alongside topical imiquimod. The source material was PBMCs, sampled from a glioma patient whose treatment included an IDH1 peptide vaccine. The sequence was collected from a woman in her forties or fifties with glioma.

Here the CDR3 reads CASSLQASRGTEAFF. The CDR3 DNA is TGCGCCAGCAGCTTGCAAGCCAGCCGGGGCACTGAAGCTTTCTTT. V is TRBV5-1 and J is TRBJ1-1; no clear D. The germline CDR1 and CDR2 sequences are SGHRS and YFSETQ. The V gene lost 1 base and the J gene lost 4 bases, with 14 bases spanning the gap. The CDR3 sequence is 15 residues long. Variable domain in full (rest from reference TRBV5-1 and TRBJ1-1): KAGVTQTPRYLIKTRGQQVTLSCSPISGHRSVSWYQQTPGQGLQFLFEYFSETQRNKGNFPGRFSGRQFSNSRSEMNVSTLELGDSALYLCASSLQASRGTEAFFGQGTRLTVV.